This record covers a single TCR beta chain. These data come from a study of blood T cell repertoires in COVID-19. Turning to the study itself: Researchers got acute and convalescent COVID-19 samples from the United States, Italy and Spain. The analysed material was cDNA or gDNA that came from T cells, B-cell-depleted T cells, or PBMCs.

It was during active infection that Seattle patients were enrolled and then longitudinally followed. Produced via immunoSEQ multiplex PCR; TCRdb's table is partial and in-frame only. Of some 70,000 clones in the sample, about 85% were seen once. Per germline, CDR1 SNHLY and CDR2 FYNNEI. This CDR3 contains 13 residues. V was clipped by 5 bases and J by 6 bases; unmatched bases: 5. The chain is built from TRBV2 and TRBJ2-7; 9 bases agree with TRBD1. The receptor was isolated from a man over 45 with COVID-19, enrolled during active disease. The sample was peripheral blood. CDR3 in amino acids: CASSNDRGSEQYF. DNA for the CDR3: TGTGCCAGCAGTAACGACAGGGGGAGCGAGCAGTACTTC. Filled out from reference TRBV2 and TRBJ2-7, the complete variable domain reads EPEVTQTPSHQVTQMGQEVILRCVPISNHLYFYWYRQILGQKVEFLVSFYNNEISEKSEIFDDQFSVERPDGSNFTLKIRSTKLEDSAMYFCASSNDRGSEQYFGPGTRLTVT.